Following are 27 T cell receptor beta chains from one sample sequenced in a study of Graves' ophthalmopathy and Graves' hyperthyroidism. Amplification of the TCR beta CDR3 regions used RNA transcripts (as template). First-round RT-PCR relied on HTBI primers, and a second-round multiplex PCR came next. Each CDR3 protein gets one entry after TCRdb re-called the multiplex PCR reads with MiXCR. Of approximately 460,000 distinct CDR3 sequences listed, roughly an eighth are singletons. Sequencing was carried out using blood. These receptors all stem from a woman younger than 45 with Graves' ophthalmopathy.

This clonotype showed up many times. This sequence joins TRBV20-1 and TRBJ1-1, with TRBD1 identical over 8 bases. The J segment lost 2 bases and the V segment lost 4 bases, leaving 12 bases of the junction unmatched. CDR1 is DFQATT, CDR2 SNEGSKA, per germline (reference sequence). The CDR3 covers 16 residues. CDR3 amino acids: CSAIRTGWGFNTEAFF. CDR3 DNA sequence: TGCAGTGCTATTCGGACAGGGTGGGGTTTCAACACTGAAGCTTTCTTT.

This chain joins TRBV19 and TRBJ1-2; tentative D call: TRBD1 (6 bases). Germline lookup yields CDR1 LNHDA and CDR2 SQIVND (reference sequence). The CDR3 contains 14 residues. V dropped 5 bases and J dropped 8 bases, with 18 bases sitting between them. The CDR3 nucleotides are TGTGCCAGTAGTCGCGACCCGACAGGAGCCGGCTACACCTTC. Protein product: CASSRDPTGAGYTF. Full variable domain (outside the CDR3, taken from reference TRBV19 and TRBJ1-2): DGGITQSPKYLFRKEGQNVTLSCEQNLNHDAMYWYRQDPGQGLRLIYYSQIVNDFQKGDIAEGYSVSREKKESFPLTVTSAQKNPTAFYLCASSRDPTGAGYTFGSGTRLTVV.

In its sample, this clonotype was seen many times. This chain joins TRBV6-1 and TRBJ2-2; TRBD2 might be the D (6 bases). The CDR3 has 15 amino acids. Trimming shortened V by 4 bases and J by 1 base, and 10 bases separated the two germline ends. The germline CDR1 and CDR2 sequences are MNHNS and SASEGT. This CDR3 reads CASSARDLNTGELFF. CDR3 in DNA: TGTGCCAGCAGTGCCCGGGACTTGAACACCGGGGAGCTGTTTTTT.

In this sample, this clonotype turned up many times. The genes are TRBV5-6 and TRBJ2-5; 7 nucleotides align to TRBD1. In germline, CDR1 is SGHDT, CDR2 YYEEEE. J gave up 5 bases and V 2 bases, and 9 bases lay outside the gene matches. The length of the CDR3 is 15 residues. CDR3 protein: CASSFLTGSFETQYF. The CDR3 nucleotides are TGTGCCAGCAGCTTTCTGACAGGGAGTTTTGAGACCCAGTACTTC.

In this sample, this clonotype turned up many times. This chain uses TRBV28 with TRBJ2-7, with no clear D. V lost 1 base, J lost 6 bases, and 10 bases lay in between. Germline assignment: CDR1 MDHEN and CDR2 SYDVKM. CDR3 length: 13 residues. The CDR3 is CASSLYGDSEQYF. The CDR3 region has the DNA TGTGCCAGCAGTTTATATGGAGATTCCGAGCAGTACTTC.

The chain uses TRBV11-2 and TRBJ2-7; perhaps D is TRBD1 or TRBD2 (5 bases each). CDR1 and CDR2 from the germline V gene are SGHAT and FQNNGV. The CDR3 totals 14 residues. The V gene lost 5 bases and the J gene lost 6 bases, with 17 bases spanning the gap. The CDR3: CASSHGGFRPEQYF. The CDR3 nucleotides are TGTGCCAGCAGCCATGGGGGATTCCGCCCCGAGCAGTACTTC.

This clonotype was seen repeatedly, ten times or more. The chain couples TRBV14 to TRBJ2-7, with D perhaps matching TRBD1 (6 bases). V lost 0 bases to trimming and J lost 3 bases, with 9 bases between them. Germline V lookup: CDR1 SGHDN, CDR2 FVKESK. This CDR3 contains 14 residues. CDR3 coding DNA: TGTGCCAGCAGCCAAGATTGGACAGACTACGAGCAGTACTTC. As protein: CASSQDWTDYEQYF.

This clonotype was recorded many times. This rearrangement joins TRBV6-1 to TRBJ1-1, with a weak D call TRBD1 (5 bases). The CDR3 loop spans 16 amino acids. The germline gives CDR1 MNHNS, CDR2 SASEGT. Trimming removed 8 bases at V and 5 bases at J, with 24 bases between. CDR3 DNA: TGTGCCAGCGGGAGCCTACAATGGGGGATCGGGACTGAAGCTTTCTTT. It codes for CASGSLQWGIGTEAFF.

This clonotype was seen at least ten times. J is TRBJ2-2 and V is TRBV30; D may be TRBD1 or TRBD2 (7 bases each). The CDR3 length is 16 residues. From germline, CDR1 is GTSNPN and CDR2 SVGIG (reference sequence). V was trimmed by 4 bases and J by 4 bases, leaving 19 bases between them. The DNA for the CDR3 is TGTGCCTGGACTCTGTCAGGGGGGGCCAGCACCGGGGAGCTGTTTTTT. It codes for CAWTLSGGASTGELFF.

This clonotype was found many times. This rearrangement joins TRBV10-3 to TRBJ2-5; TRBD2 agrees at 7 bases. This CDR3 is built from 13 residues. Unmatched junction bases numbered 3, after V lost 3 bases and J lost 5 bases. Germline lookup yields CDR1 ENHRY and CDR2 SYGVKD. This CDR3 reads CAISDREGETQYF. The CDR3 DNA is TGTGCCATCAGTGACAGGGAGGGGGAGACCCAGTACTTC.

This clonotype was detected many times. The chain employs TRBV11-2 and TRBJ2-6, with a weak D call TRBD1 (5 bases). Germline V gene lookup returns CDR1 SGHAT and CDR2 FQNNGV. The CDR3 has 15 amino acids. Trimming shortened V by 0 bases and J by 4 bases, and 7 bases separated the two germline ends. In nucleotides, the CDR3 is TGTGCCAGCAGCTTAGACAGGGTAGGGGCCAACGTCCTGACTTTC. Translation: CASSLDRVGANVLTF.

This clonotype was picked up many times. CDR3 protein: CASSARGRPRHTEAFF. In DNA form, the CDR3 reads TGTGCCAGCAGTGCCCGGGGGCGTCCCCGGCACACTGAAGCTTTCTTT. V gene TRBV28 combines with J gene TRBJ1-1; the D gene is possibly TRBD1 (6 bases). The CDR3 runs 16 residues. Trimming stripped 5 bases from V and 3 bases from J, with 19 bases between. Germline CDR1 MDHEN, CDR2 SYDVKM.

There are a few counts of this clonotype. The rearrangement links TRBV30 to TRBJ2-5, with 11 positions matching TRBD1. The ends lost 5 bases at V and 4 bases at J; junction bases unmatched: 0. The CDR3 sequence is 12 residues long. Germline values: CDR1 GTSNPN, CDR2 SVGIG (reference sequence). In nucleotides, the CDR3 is TGTGCCTGGGGACAGGGGGCAGAGACCCAGTACTTC. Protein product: CAWGQGAETQYF.

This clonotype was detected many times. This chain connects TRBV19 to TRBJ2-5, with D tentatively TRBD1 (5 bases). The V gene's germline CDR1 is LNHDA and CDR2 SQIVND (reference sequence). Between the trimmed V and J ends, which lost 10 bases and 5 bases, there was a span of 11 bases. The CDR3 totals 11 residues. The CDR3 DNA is TGTGCCACCGACAAGGGGGAGACCCAGTACTTC. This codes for CATDKGETQYF.

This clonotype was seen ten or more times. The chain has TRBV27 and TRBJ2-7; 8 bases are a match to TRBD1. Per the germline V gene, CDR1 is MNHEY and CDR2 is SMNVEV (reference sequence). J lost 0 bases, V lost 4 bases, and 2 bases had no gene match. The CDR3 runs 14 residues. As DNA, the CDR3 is TGTGCCAGCAGTTACGGACAGGGCTCCTACGAGCAGTACTTC. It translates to CASSYGQGSYEQYF.

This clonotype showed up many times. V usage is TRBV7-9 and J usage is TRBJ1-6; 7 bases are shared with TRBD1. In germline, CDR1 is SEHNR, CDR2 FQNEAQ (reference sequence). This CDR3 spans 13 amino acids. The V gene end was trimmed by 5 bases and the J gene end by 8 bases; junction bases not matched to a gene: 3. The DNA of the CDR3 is TGTGCCAGCAGCAGGGGGCTTGATTCACCCCTCCACTTT. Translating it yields CASSRGLDSPLHF.

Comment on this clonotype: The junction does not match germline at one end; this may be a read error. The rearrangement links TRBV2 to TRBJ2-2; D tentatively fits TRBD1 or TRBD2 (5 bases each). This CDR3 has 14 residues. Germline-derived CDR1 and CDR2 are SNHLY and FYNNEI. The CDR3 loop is CASRGSQGSGDLFF. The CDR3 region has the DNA TGTGCCAGCAGGGGGTCCCAGGGCTCCGGGGATCTGTTTTTT.

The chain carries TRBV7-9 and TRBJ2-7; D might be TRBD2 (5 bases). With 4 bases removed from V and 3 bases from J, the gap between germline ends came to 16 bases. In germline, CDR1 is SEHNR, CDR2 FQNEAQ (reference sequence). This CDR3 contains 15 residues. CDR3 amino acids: CASSSEGRLYYEQYF. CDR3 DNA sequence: TGTGCCAGCAGCTCTGAGGGCCGCCTGTACTACGAGCAGTACTTC. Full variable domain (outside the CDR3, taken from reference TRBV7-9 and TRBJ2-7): DTGVSQNPRHKITKRGQNVTFRCDPISEHNRLYWYRQTLGQGPEFLTYFQNEAQLEKSRLLSDRFSAERPKGSFSTLEIQRTEQGDSAMYLCASSSEGRLYYEQYFGPGTRLTVT.

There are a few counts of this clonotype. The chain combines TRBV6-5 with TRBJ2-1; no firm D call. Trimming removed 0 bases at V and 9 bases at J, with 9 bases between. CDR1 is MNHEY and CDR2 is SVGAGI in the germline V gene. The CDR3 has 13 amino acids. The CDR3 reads CASSYSGIGEQFF. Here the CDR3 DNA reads TGTGCCAGCAGTTACTCAGGGATTGGTGAGCAGTTCTTC.

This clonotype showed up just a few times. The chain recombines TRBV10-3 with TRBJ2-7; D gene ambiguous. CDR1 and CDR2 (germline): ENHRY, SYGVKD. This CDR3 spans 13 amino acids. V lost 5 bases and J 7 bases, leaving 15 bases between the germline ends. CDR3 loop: CAISSGFLWEQYF. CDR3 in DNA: TGTGCCATCAGTTCCGGCTTTTTATGGGAGCAGTACTTC.

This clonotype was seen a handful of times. The CDR3 bases are TGCGCCAGCAGCCAAGAACCCAGGCCCGGCTATGGCTACACCTTC. It encodes CASSQEPRPGYGYTF. The chain carries TRBV4-1 and TRBJ1-2; D unresolved. CDR1 is MGHRA and CDR2 is YSYEKL in the germline V gene. V was clipped by 0 bases and J by 4 bases, with 12 bases between them. This CDR3 has 15 amino acids.

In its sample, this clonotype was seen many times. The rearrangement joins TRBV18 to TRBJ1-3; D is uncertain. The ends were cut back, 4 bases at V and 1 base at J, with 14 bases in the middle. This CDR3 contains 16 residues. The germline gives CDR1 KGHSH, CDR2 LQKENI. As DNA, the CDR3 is TGTGCCAGCTCACGTCTCAGCCAGTTATCTGGAAACACCATATATTTT. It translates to CASSRLSQLSGNTIYF.

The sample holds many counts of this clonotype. CDR3 sequence (DNA): TGTGCCAGCAGCTTGACGCGGGGGAATTCACCCCTCCACTTT. Translation gives CASSLTRGNSPLHF. This rearrangement joins TRBV7-3 to TRBJ1-6, with D perhaps TRBD1 (5 bases). The CDR3 spans 14 residues. The germline V and J ends were trimmed by 3 bases and 7 bases, with 10 bases remaining between them. CDR1 SGHTA and CDR2 FQGTGA come from the germline V gene.

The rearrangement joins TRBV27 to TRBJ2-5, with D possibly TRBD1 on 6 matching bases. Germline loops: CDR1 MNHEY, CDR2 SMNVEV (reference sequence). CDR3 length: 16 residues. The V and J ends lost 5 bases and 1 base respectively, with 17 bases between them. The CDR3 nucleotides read TGTGCCAGCAGTACCTTCGCCCGGACAGTCCAAGAGACCCAGTACTTC. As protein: CASSTFARTVQETQYF.

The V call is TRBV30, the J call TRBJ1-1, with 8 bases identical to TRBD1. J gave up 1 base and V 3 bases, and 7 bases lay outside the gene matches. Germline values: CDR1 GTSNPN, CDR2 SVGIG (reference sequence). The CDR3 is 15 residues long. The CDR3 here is CAWSLAGTGNTEAFF. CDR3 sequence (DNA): TGTGCCTGGAGCCTGGCCGGGACAGGGAACACTGAAGCTTTCTTT. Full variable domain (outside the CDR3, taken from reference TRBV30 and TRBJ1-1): SQTIHQWPATLVQPVGSPLSLECTVEGTSNPNLYWYRQAAGRGLQLLFYSVGIGQISSEVPQNLSASRPQDRQFILSSKKLLLSDSGFYLCAWSLAGTGNTEAFFGQGTRLTVV.

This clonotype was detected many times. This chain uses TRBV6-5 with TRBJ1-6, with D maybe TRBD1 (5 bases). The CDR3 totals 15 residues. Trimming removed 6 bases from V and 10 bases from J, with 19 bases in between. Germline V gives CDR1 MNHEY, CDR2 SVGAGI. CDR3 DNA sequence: TGTGCCAGCAGCTATTTTTTGGGGGAAGAATCACCCCTCCACTTT. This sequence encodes CASSYFLGEESPLHF.

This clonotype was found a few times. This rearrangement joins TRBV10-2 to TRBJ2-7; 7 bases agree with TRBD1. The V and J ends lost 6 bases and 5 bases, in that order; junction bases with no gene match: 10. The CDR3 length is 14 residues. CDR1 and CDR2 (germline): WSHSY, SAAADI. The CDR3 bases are TGCGCCAGCAGAGACACAGGGGAGAGCAACGAGCAGTACTTC. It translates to CASRDTGESNEQYF.